Below are 23 T cell receptor beta chains sequenced from a single sample in a study of shared clonotypes between healthy human individuals. The repertoire was sequenced with immunoSEQ multiplex PCR; TCRdb's copy has only in-frame clones and lacks some. This repertoire shows approximately 2,000,000 clones, under 95% found once; its top ten account for approximately 0.39%. Sequenced input: naive CD4+ T cells from PBMCs. Subset of the sample: CD45RA+ positively selected. The source of these receptors is a man aged 18-30 years in good health. Some clones in this sample may be carry-over from other donors' samples.

The V call is TRBV10-3, the J call TRBJ1-2; the match to TRBD1 covers 10 bases. The CDR3 is 15 residues long. Germline V gives CDR1 ENHRY, CDR2 SYGVKD. Germline trimming cut 4 bases from V and 8 bases from J; bases unmatched to any gene: 10. The CDR3, as DNA: TGTGCCATCAGTGGTTCGACAGGGGGCGATCGGGGCTACACCTTC. Its translation is CAISGSTGGDRGYTF.

This clone was recorded only once. This same CDR3 is encoded by further DNA sequences in the sample. V is TRBV29-1 and J is TRBJ1-2, with D perhaps TRBD1 (6 bases). Germline CDR1 reads SQVTM; CDR2 reads ANQGSEA. The CDR3 is 13 residues long. Between the trimmed V and J ends, which lost 2 bases and 0 bases, there was a span of 7 bases. Written as DNA, the CDR3 is TGCAGCGTTGAACGGACAGCTAACTATGGCTACACCTTC. Translated: CSVERTANYGYTF.

The rearrangement uses TRBV18 and TRBJ1-5; D is unresolved. Trimming pared 5 bases from V and 0 bases from J, leaving 11 bases between. Germline loops: CDR1 KGHSH, CDR2 LQKENI. The CDR3 consists of 15 residues. CDR3 region: CASSAEQYSNQPQHF. CDR3 in DNA: TGTGCCAGCTCAGCCGAACAGTATAGCAATCAGCCCCAGCATTTT.

The CDR3 reads CASSLEFGTLNEQYF. The CDR3, as DNA: TGCGCCAGCAGCTTGGAGTTTGGCACCCTCAACGAGCAGTACTTC. The V and J genes are TRBV5-1 and TRBJ2-7; D is unresolved. Germline CDR1 SGHRS, CDR2 YFSETQ. Trimming left V 0 bases short and J 5 bases short, with 15 bases between. The CDR3 covers 15 residues.

This clone was detected only a few times. This rearrangement joins TRBV15 to TRBJ1-5; D gene uncertain. Trimming removed 0 bases from V and 5 bases from J, with 8 bases in between. The CDR3 runs to 14 residues. The germline CDR1 and CDR2 sequences are LNHNV and YYDKDF (reference sequence). As DNA, the CDR3 is TGTGCCACCAGCAGAGACGGTAGGGATCAGCCCCAGCATTTT. Translated, it gives CATSRDGRDQPQHF.

The rearrangement uses TRBV28 and TRBJ2-1; either TRBD1 or TRBD2 may fit D (5 bases each). The CDR3 length is 16 residues. V lost 5 bases to trimming and J lost 2 bases, with 16 bases between them. Germline assignment: CDR1 MDHEN and CDR2 SYDVKM. The CDR3: CASSPGPLVPYNEQFF. DNA of the CDR3: TGTGCCAGCAGTCCGGGGCCTTTAGTGCCCTACAATGAGCAGTTCTTC.

The chain links TRBV5-8 to TRBJ1-2; tentative D call: TRBD1 (5 bases). Trimming took off 4 bases at V and 4 bases at J, with 14 bases between the two ends. Germline values: CDR1 SGHTS, CDR2 YDEGEE. The length of the CDR3 is 14 residues. The CDR3 here is CASSVYRSRYGYTF. As DNA, the CDR3 is TGTGCCAGCAGCGTCTACAGGAGCCGCTATGGCTACACCTTC.

The J gene is TRBJ2-2, the V gene TRBV5-6, with unresolved D. V was cut by 0 bases and J by 5 bases, with 14 bases left in between. Germline lookup yields CDR1 SGHDT and CDR2 YYEEEE. The CDR3 is 16 residues long. As DNA, the CDR3 is TGTGCCAGCAGCTTGGGACTGACAAAAGGAACCGGGGAGCTGTTTTTT. It encodes CASSLGLTKGTGELFF.

The chain has TRBV18 and TRBJ2-2, with TRBD2 matching 10 bases. V dropped 0 bases and J dropped 6; count of bases not matched to a gene: 4. The CDR3 has 16 amino acids. Germline CDR1 KGHSH, CDR2 LQKENI. CDR3 loop: CASSPPSAGGPGELFF. CDR3 nucleotides: TGTGCCAGCTCACCACCGTCAGCGGGAGGGCCCGGGGAGCTGTTTTTT.

J is TRBJ1-1 and V is TRBV20-1; TRBD1 agrees at 7 bases. V lost 8 bases to trimming and J lost 4 bases; unmatched junction nucleotides: 4. The germline V gene has CDR1 DFQATT and CDR2 SNEGSKA (reference sequence). The CDR3 covers 11 residues. Here the CDR3 DNA reads TGCAGTACTTACAGGGGCACTGAAGCTTTCTTT. This encodes CSTYRGTEAFF.

The chain is built from TRBV7-9 and TRBJ1-4; D perhaps matches TRBD1 (5 bases). The CDR3 length is 15 residues. The V end was cut by 5 bases, the J end by 8 bases, with 18 bases between. The germline V gene encodes CDR1 SEHNR and CDR2 FQNEAQ (reference sequence). DNA for the CDR3: TGTGCCAGCAGCCATGGGGGACTCGTTGGAGAAAAACTGTTTTTT. It translates to CASSHGGLVGEKLFF.

In its sample, this clone was seen once. This chain uses TRBV7-2 with TRBJ2-5, with a possible D match to TRBD1 (7 bases). Germline V gives CDR1 SGHTA, CDR2 FQGNSA. CDR3 size: 14 residues. V was trimmed by 4 bases and J by 4 bases, leaving 13 bases between them. CDR3 residues: CASSSGGTAETQYF. The CDR3 coding sequence is TGTGCCAGCAGCTCAGGGGGGACAGCAGAGACCCAGTACTTC.

This clone occurred a few times. V gene TRBV30 combines with J gene TRBJ1-5; 8 bases match TRBD1. After removal of 3 bases from V and 3 bases from J, the junction contained 13 bases not matched to a gene. Germline CDR1 and CDR2: GTSNPN and SVGIG (reference sequence). The CDR3 spans 17 residues. This CDR3 is CAWSLKAAGGVNQPQHF. The CDR3 nucleotides read TGTGCCTGGAGCCTTAAAGCGGCAGGGGGCGTCAATCAGCCCCAGCATTTT.

The rearrangement uses TRBV6-5 and TRBJ2-3; 10 bases line up with TRBD2. Germline CDR1 and CDR2: MNHEY and SVGAGI. This CDR3 is built from 14 residues. Trimming removed 8 bases from V and 3 bases from J; junction bases left unmatched: 5. Written as DNA, the CDR3 is TGTGCCAGCGGCCCTAGCGGGAGTACAGATACGCAGTATTTT. Protein: CASGPSGSTDTQYF.

V and J are TRBV7-2 and TRBJ2-3; 9 positions match TRBD2. The germline CDR1 and CDR2 sequences are SGHTA and FQGNSA. The J segment lost 0 bases and the V segment lost 1 base, leaving 5 bases of the junction unmatched. This CDR3 has 17 amino acids. The CDR3 DNA is TGTGCCAGCAGCTTAGATCGGCTAGCGGGAAGCACAGATACGCAGTATTTT. It is translated as CASSLDRLAGSTDTQYF.

The chain employs TRBV11-2 and TRBJ2-3; D call uncertain. CDR3 length: 13 amino acids. V lost 2 bases and J 14 bases, leaving 17 bases between the germline ends. Germline V CDR1 and CDR2: SGHAT, FQNNGV. CDR3 DNA: TGTGCCAGCAGCTTACTAAGACGGCCTATGGCGTATTTT. Its translation: CASSLLRRPMAYF.

The chain has TRBV28 and TRBJ2-2, with D maybe TRBD2 (6 bases). The CDR3 contains 17 residues. Trimming stripped 1 base from V and 0 bases from J, with 12 bases between. Germline V gene sequence: CDR1 MDHEN, CDR2 SYDVKM. The CDR3 DNA sequence: TGTGCCAGCAGTTTATTTCTTGCGGGGTCGAACACCGGGGAGCTGTTTTTT. It codes for CASSLFLAGSNTGELFF.

The rearrangement joins TRBV19 to TRBJ1-5, with 7 bases fitting TRBD1. From germline, CDR1 is LNHDA and CDR2 SQIVND (reference sequence). Trimming at V came to 1 base and at J to 7 bases, leaving 7 bases not matched to a gene. This CDR3 contains 15 residues. The CDR3, as DNA: TGTGCCAGTAGTATAGGACAGGGCGGGAGGCAGCCCCAGCATTTT. Protein product: CASSIGQGGRQPQHF.

The rearrangement links TRBV5-4 to TRBJ1-2; no clear D. Germline V gene sequence: CDR1 SGHNT, CDR2 YYREEE (reference sequence). The V and J ends lost 1 base and 2 bases respectively, with 6 bases between them. The CDR3 extends over 13 amino acids. This chain's CDR3 is CASSLWSNYGYTF. DNA of the CDR3: TGTGCCAGCAGCTTGTGGTCAAACTATGGCTACACCTTC.

The rearrangement joins TRBV6-6 to TRBJ2-5, with TRBD2 matching 7 bases. With 0 bases clipped from V and 2 bases from J, the junction kept 6 bases outside the gene matches. Germline V lookup: CDR1 MNHNY, CDR2 SVGAGI (reference sequence). The CDR3 spans 16 residues. The CDR3 DNA reads as TGTGCCAGCAGTTACTCTGCGGGAGCTTTTCAAGAGACCCAGTACTTC. Translated, it gives CASSYSAGAFQETQYF.

The chain employs TRBV5-1 and TRBJ2-2, with 8 bases lining up with TRBD2. The CDR3 runs 19 residues. CDR1 and CDR2 from the germline V gene are SGHRS and YFSETQ. V gave up 4 bases and J gave up 0 bases; unmatched junction bases: 14. In DNA, the CDR3 is TGCGCCAGCAGCCCGCGACTAGCGCCGAATACTGCGAACACCGGGGAGCTGTTTTTT. This encodes CASSPRLAPNTANTGELFF.

V is TRBV4-2 and J is TRBJ2-5, with D possibly being TRBD2 (5 bases). Trimming shortened V by 4 bases and J by 4 bases, and 19 bases separated the two germline ends. The germline gives CDR1 LGHNA, CDR2 YNFKEQ. The CDR3 covers 16 residues. This chain's CDR3 is CASSLRGQSGGETQYF. The CDR3 region has the DNA TGTGCCAGCAGCCTCCGCGGGCAAAGCGGAGGAGAGACCCAGTACTTC.

The V gene is TRBV2, the J gene TRBJ1-4; tentatively, D is TRBD1 (5 bases). V lost 5 bases and J lost 7, with 17 bases in between. This CDR3 spans 15 amino acids. Germline V gene sequence: CDR1 SNHLY, CDR2 FYNNEI. The CDR3 DNA follows: TGTGCCAGCAGTCCACGGCAGGGTTTTGCTGAAAAACTGTTTTTT. This translates into CASSPRQGFAEKLFF. The full variable domain, completed using reference TRBV2 and TRBJ1-4, is EPEVTQTPSHQVTQMGQEVILRCVPISNHLYFYWYRQILGQKVEFLVSFYNNEISEKSEIFDDQFSVERPDGSNFTLKIRSTKLEDSAMYFCASSPRQGFAEKLFFGSGTQLSVL.